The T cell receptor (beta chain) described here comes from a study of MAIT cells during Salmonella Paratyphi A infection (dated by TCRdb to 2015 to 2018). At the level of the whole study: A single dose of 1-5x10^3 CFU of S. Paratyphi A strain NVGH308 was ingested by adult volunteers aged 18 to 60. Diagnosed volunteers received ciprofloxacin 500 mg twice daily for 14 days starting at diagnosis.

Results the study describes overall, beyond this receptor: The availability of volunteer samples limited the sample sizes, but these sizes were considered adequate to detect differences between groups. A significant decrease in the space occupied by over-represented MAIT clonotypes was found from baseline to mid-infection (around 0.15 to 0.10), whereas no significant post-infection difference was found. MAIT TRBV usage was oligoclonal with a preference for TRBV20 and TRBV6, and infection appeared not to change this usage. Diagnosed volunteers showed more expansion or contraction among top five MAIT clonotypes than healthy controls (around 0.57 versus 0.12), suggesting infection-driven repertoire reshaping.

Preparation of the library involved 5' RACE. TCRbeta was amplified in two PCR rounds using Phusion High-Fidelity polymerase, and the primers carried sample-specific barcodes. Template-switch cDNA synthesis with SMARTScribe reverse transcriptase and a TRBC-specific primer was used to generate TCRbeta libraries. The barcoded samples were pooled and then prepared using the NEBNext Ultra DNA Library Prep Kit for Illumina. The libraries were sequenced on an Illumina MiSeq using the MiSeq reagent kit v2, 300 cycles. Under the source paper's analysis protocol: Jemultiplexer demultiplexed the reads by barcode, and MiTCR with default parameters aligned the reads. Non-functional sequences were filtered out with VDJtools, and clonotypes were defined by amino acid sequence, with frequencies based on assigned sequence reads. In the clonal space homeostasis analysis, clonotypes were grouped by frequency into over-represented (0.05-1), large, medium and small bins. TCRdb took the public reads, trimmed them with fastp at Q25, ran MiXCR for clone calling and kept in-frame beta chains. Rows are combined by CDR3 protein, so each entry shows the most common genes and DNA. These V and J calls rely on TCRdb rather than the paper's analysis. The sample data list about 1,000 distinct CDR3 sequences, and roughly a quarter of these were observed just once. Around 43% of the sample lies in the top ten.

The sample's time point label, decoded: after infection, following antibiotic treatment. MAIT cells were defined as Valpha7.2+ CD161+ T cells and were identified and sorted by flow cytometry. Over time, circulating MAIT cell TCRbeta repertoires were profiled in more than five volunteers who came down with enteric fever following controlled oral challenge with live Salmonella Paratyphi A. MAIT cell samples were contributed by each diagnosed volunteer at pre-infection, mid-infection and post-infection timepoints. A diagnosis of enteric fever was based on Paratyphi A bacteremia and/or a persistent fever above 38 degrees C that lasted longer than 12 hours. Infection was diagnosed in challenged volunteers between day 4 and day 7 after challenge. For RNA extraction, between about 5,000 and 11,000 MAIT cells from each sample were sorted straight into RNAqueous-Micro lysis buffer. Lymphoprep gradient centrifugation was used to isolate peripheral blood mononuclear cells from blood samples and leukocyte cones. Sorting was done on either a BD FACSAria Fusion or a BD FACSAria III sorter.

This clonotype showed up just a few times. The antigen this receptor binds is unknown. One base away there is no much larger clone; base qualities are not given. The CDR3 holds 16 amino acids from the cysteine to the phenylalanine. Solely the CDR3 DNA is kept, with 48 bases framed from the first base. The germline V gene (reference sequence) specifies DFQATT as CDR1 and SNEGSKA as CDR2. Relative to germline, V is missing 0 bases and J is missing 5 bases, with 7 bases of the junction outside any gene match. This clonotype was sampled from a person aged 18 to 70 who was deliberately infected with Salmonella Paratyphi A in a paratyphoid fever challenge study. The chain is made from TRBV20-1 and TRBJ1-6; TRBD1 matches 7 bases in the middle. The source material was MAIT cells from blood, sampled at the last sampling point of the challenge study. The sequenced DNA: TGCAGTGCTAGAGATATATACAGGGGCGATAATTCACCCCTCCACTTT. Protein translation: CSARDIYRGDNSPLHF.